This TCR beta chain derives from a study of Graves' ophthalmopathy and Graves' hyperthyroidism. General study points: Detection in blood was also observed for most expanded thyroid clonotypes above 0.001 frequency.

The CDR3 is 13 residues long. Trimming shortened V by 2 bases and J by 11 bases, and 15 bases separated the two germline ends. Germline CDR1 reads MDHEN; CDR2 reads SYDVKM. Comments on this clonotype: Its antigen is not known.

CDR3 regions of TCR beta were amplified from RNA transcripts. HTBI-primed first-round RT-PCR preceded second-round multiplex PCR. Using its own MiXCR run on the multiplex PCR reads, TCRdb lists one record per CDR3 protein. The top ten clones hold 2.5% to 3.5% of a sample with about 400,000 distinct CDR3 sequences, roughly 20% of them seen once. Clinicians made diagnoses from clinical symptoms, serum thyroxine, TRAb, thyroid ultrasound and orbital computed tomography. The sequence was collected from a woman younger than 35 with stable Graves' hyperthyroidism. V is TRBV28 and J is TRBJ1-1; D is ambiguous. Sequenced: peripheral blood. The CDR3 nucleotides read TGTGCCAGCAGTTTAGGAAATGCCGAGACGGCTTTCTTT. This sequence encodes CASSLGNAETAFF.